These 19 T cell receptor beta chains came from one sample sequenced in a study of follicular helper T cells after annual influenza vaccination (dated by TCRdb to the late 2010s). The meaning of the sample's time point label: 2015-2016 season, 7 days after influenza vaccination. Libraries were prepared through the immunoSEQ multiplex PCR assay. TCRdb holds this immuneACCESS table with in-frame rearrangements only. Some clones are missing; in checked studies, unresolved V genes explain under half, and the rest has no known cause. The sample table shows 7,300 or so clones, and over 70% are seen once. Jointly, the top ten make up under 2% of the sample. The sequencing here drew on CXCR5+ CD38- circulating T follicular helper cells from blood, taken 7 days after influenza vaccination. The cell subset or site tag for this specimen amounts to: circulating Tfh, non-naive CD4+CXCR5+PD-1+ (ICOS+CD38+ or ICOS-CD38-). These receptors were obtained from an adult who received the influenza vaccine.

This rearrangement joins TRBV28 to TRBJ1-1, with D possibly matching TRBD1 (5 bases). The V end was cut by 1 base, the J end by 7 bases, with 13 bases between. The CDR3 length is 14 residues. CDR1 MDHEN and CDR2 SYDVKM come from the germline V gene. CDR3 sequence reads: CASSLLRGKGEAFF. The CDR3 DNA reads TGTGCCAGCAGTTTATTACGGGGCAAAGGTGAAGCTTTCTTT. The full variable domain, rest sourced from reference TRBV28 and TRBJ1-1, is DVKVTQSSRYLVKRTGEKVFLECVQDMDHENMFWYRQDPGLGLRLIYFSYDVKMKEKGDIPEGYSVSREKKERFSLILESASTNQTSMYLCASSLLRGKGEAFFGQGTRLTVV.

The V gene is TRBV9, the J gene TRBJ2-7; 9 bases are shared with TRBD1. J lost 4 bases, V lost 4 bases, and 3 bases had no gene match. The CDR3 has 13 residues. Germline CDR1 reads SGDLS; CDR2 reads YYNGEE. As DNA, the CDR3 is TGTGCCAGCAGCCCGGGACAGGGTTACGAGCAGTACTTC. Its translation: CASSPGQGYEQYF.

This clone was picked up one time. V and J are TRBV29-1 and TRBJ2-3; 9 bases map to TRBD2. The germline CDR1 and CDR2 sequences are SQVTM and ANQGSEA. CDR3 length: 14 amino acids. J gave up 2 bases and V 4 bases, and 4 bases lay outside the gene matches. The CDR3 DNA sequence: TGCAGCGTTGTTGGGACTAGCTACACAGATACGCAGTATTTT. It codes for CSVVGTSYTDTQYF.

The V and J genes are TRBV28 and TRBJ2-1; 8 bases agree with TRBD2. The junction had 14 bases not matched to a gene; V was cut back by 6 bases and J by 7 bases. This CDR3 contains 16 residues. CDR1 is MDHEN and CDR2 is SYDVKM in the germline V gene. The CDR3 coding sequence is TGTGCCAGCAGCCTATTTAGCGGGAATCGTGTGAATGAGCAGTTCTTC. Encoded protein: CASSLFSGNRVNEQFF.

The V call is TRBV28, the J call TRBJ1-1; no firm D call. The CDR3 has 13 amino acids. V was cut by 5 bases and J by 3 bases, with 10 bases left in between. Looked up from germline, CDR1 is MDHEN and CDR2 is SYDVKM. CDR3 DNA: TGTGCCAGCAGTGGTATTCTCGACACTGAAGCTTTCTTT. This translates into CASSGILDTEAFF.

The CDR3 nucleotides are TGTGCCAGCAGCTTACGGTTTGGACAGGGGGCTTTCGGGGAGCTGTTTTTT. Its translation is CASSLRFGQGAFGELFF. This sequence joins TRBV11-2 and TRBJ2-2, with 11 nucleotides matching TRBD1. The germline CDR1 and CDR2 sequences are SGHAT and FQNNGV. This CDR3 is built from 17 residues. The J segment lost 7 bases and the V segment lost 2 bases, leaving 9 bases of the junction unmatched.

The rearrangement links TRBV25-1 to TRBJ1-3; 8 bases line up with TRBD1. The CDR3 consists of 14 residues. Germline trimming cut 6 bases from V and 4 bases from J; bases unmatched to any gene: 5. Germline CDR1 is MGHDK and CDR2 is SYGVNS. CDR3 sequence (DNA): TGTGCCAGCAGGAACAGGGGGACGGGAAACACCATATATTTT. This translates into CASRNRGTGNTIYF.

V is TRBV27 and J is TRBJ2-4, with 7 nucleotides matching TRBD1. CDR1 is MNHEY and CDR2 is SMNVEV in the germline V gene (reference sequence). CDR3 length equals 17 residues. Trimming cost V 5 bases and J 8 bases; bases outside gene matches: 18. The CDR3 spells CASSRQGKVSIQDIQYF. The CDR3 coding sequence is TGTGCCAGCAGTAGACAGGGAAAAGTATCTATCCAAGACATTCAGTACTTC.

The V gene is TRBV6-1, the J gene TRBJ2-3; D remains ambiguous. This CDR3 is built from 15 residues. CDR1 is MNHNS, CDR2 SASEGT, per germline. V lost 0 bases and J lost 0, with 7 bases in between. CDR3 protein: CASSEAVGSTDTQYF. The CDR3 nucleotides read TGTGCCAGCAGTGAAGCGGTCGGGAGCACAGATACGCAGTATTTT.

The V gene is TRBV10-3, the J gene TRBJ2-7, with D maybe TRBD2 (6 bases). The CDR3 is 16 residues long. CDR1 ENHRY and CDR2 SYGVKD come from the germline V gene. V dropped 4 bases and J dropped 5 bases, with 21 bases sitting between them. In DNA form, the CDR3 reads TGTGCCATCAGTGCCCCCGTAGCAGGGACTTCGAACGAGCAGTACTTC. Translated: CAISAPVAGTSNEQYF.

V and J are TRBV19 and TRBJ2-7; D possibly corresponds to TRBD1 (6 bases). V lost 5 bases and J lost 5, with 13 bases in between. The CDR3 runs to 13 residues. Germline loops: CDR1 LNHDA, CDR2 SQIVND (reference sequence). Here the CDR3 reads CASSPWTVDEQYF. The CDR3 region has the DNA TGTGCCAGTAGTCCTTGGACAGTTGACGAGCAGTACTTC.

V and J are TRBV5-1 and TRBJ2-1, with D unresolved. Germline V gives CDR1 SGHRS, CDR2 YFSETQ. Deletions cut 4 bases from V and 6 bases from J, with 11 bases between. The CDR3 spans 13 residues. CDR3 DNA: TGCGCCAGCAGCCCTACCATGGGCAATGAGCAGTTCTTC. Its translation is CASSPTMGNEQFF.

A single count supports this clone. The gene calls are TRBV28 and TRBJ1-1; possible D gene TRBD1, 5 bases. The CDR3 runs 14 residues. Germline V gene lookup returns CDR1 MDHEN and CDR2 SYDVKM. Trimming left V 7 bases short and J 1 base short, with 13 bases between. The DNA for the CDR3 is TGTGCCAGCACTGGAGGGGCGGGGAACACTGAAGCTTTCTTT. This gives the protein CASTGGAGNTEAFF.

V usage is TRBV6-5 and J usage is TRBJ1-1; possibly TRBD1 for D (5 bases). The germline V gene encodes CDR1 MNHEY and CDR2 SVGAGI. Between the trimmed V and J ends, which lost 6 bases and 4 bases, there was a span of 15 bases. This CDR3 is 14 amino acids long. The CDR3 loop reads CASRLIGGGTEAFF. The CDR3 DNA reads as TGTGCCAGCAGATTAATTGGGGGGGGCACTGAAGCTTTCTTT.

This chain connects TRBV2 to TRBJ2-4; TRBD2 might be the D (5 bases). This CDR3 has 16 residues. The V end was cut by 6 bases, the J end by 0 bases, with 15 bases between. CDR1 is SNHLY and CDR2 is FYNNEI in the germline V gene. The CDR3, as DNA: TGTGCCAGCAGCCGGGGATCTGATGCAGCCAAAAACATTCAGTACTTC. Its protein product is CASSRGSDAAKNIQYF.

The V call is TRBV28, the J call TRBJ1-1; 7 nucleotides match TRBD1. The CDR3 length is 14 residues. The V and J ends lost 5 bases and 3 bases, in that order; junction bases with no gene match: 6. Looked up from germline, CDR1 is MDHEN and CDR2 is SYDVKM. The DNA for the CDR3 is TGTGCCAGCAGTCTGCTCGACAGGGACACTGAAGCTTTCTTT. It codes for CASSLLDRDTEAFF.

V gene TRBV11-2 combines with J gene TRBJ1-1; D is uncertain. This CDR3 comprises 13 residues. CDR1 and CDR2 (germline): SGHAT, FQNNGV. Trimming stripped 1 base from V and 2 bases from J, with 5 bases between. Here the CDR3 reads CASSLVVNTEAFF. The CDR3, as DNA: TGTGCCAGCAGCTTAGTTGTTAACACTGAAGCTTTCTTT.

The CDR3 is CASSTGAGFNTEAFF. Written as DNA, the CDR3 is TGTGCCAGCAGCACGGGGGCGGGGTTCAACACTGAAGCTTTCTTT. The chain is built from TRBV5-6 and TRBJ1-1; tentatively, D is TRBD1 (6 bases). V was trimmed by 4 bases and J by 2 bases, leaving 15 bases between them. Germline values: CDR1 SGHDT, CDR2 YYEEEE. This CDR3 is built from 15 residues.

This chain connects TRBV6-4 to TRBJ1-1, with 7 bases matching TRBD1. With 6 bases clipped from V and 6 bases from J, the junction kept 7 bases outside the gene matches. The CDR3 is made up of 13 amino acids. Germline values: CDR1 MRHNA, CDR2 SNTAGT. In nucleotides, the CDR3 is TGTGCCAGCAGCGCCACAGGGGAGTCTGAAGCTTTCTTT. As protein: CASSATGESEAFF.